Listed below are T cell receptor beta chains from one sample, sequenced in a study of T cells in Graves' hyperthyroidism and ophthalmopathy. TCRdb used MiXCR to reprocess the multiplex PCR reads, holding one entry per CDR3 protein. The table has 200,000 or so distinct CDR3 sequences, 17% seen once. What was sequenced was blood. The receptors were sampled from a woman in her forties or fifties with Graves' hyperthyroidism. Both conserved end residues are part of each CDR3. The D gene is left open where the match is weak. Clone size, where shown, is once, few, many, or a class for clones that have expanded.

cdr3_nt	cdr3_aa	v_call	clone_size	j_call	d_call
TGTGCCACCAGCCAGGACAGCTATGGTGGAAACACCATATATTTT	CATSQDSYGGNTIYF	TRBV15	NA	TRBJ1-3	NA
TGCGCCAGCAGCCAGGGGGGAGAGACCCAGTACTTC	CASSQGGETQYF	TRBV10-2	NA	TRBJ2-5	NA
TGTGCCAGCAGCGACAGGGGTGGCACGGGGCAAGAGACCCAGTACTTC	CASSDRGGTGQETQYF	TRBV28	many	TRBJ2-5	TRBD1
TGCAGTGCCGCGGGACTTAGGAACACCGGGGAGCTGTTTTTT	CSAAGLRNTGELFF	TRBV20-1	many	TRBJ2-2	NA
TGTGCCAGCAGCTTACTCTCTTGGACTAGCGGCACAGATACGCAGTATTTT	CASSLLSWTSGTDTQYF	TRBV7-2	many	TRBJ2-3	TRBD2
TGTGCCAGCAGTTACTCGATGGAAGCGGATGGCTACACCTTC	CASSYSMEADGYTF	TRBV6-5	many	TRBJ1-2	NA
TGCAGTGCTACGGGGGTTGGCGAGACCCAGTACTTC	CSATGVGETQYF	TRBV20-1	many	TRBJ2-5	NA
TGTGCCAGCAGTGAACAGATCAATTATTCACCCCTCCACTTT	CASSEQINYSPLHF	TRBV27	NA	TRBJ1-6	NA
TGTGCCAGCGGGACCTCTTACAGAGATACGCAGTATTTT	CASGTSYRDTQYF	TRBV6-1	many	TRBJ2-3	NA
TGTGCCAGCAGTTCGGGACTCCGCGGGAATCAGTACTTC	CASSSGLRGNQYF	TRBV27	NA	TRBJ2-4	NA
TGCAGTGCTAGAGTCACGCCTAGCGGGGGTGGGTCCTACGAGCAGTACTTC	CSARVTPSGGGSYEQYF	TRBV20-1	many	TRBJ2-7	TRBD2
TGTGCCAGTAGCCCCGGGGTAGCGGGAAGACAAGAGACCCAGTACTTC	CASSPGVAGRQETQYF	TRBV19	NA	TRBJ2-5	TRBD2
TGTGCCAGCTGTCTATCACTGGGAATTGAAGCTTTCTTT	CASCLSLGIEAFF	TRBV2	many	TRBJ1-1	NA
TGCAGTGCTAGAGATGGCCGGGGGCATCAGCCCCAGCATTTT	CSARDGRGHQPQHF	TRBV20-1	few	TRBJ1-5	NA
TGTGCCAGCAGCTTAGTAAGGGCGCCCTACGAGCAGTACTTC	CASSLVRAPYEQYF	TRBV11-2	many	TRBJ2-7	NA
TGTGCCAGCAGTGGCGGTGCCACAGGCAATCAGCCCCAGCATTTT	CASSGGATGNQPQHF	TRBV6-1	few	TRBJ1-5	NA
TGTGCCAGCAGCCCTGGACAGGGTAAAGTCTACGAGCAGTACTTC	CASSPGQGKVYEQYF	TRBV12-3/TRBV12-4	few	TRBJ2-7	TRBD1
TGCAGTGCTATAGACATACCTAGCGGGAGAGGCACAGATACGCAATATTTT	CSAIDIPSGRGTDTQYF	TRBV20-1	once	TRBJ2-3	TRBD2
TGTGCCAGCTCACCTGGACAGGGTCATGGCTACACCTTC	CASSPGQGHGYTF	TRBV18	many	TRBJ1-2	TRBD1
TGCGCCAGCAGTCCTGACGCGTCCTACGAGCAGTACTTC	CASSPDASYEQYF	TRBV5-1	many	TRBJ2-7	NA
TGTGCCAGCAGCGCCCGACTAGCGGCCATTTACGAGCAGTACTTC	CASSARLAAIYEQYF	TRBV11-2	many	TRBJ2-7	TRBD2
TGTGCCAGCAGGGGGACTAGCGGGAACTACGAGCAGTACTTC	CASRGTSGNYEQYF	TRBV6-1	many	TRBJ2-7	TRBD2
TGTGCCAGCAGTGATAGGGGACTCGGCGCTTTCTTT	CASSDRGLGAFF	TRBV2	NA	TRBJ1-1	NA
TGTGCCAGCATCCGACAGGGAGGGGAAGGCTACACCTTC	CASIRQGGEGYTF	TRBV2	many	TRBJ1-2	TRBD1
TGCGCCAGCAGCAGGACCGGGACTAGCGTCACAGATACGCAGTATTTT	CASSRTGTSVTDTQYF	TRBV5-1	many	TRBJ2-3	TRBD2